Below are 24 T cell receptor beta chains sequenced from a single sample in a study of regulatory dendritic cells for organ transplantation. Libraries were prepared by immunoSEQ multiplex PCR; TCRdb keeps only in-frame clonotypes and omits some of them. The sample records 30,000 to 35,000 clones, about 88% being singletons. What was sequenced was naive CD4+ T cells from blood. As to subset: CD45RA+ naive T cells. The receptors originated from a human donor in good health.

The chain combines TRBV5-4 with TRBJ1-4, with unresolved D. The germline V gene has CDR1 SGHNT and CDR2 YYREEE (reference sequence). This CDR3 contains 15 residues. Trimming left V 1 base short and J 0 bases short, with 7 bases between. The DNA for the CDR3 is TGTGCCAGCAGCTTGAAGTCGGCAACTAATGAAAAACTGTTTTTT. Translating it yields CASSLKSATNEKLFF.

J is TRBJ2-1 and V is TRBV4-3, with 9 bases identical to TRBD2. This CDR3 has 15 amino acids. Germline V gene sequence: CDR1 LGHNA, CDR2 YSLEER. The trim removed 3 bases at V and 6 bases at J, leaving 6 bases unmatched. CDR3 DNA: TGCGCCAGCAGCCACACCGGGACTAGCCGCAATGAGCAGTTCTTC. As protein: CASSHTGTSRNEQFF.

The chain uses TRBV28 and TRBJ1-5; possible D gene TRBD1, 5 bases. The germline V gene encodes CDR1 MDHEN and CDR2 SYDVKM. CDR3 length: 12 amino acids. V lost 11 bases, J lost 7 bases, and 15 bases lay in between. CDR3 sequence (DNA): TGTGCCGCAGGAGGGGCAGAACAGCCCCAGCATTTT. The encoded protein is CAAGGAEQPQHF.

Comment on this clone: A read error may produce the germline difference seen at one junction end. This chain joins TRBV7-7 and TRBJ2-5; D is unclear. Germline V lookup: CDR1 SSHAT, CDR2 FNYEAQ (reference sequence). This CDR3 contains 13 residues. This CDR3 is CASSSGTVETQYF. DNA of the CDR3: TGTGCTAGCAGCTCCGGCACGGTGGAGACCCAGTACTTC. Full variable domain (remainder filled in from reference TRBV7-7 and TRBJ2-5): GAGVSQSPRYKVTKRGQDVTLRCDPISSHATLYWYQQALGQGPEFLTYFNYEAQPDKSGLPSDRFSAERPEGSISTLTIQRTEQRDSAMYRCASSSGTVETQYFGPGTRLLVL.

The chain links TRBV6-6 to TRBJ1-1; a possible D gene is TRBD1 (5 bases). The germline gives CDR1 MNHNY, CDR2 SVGAGI (reference sequence). The CDR3 totals 11 residues. V shed 2 bases and J shed 9 bases, with 7 bases lying between them. The DNA of the CDR3 is TGTGCCAGCAGTTACGCAGGGCAAGCTTTCTTT. Translating it yields CASSYAGQAFF.

This clone was counted once. The chain combines TRBV10-3 with TRBJ1-1; tentatively, D is TRBD1 (5 bases). The length of the CDR3 is 11 residues. Per the germline V gene, CDR1 is ENHRY and CDR2 is SYGVKD. Trimming took off 4 bases at V and 5 bases at J, with 5 bases between the two ends. The CDR3 here is CAISGGTEAFF. CDR3 DNA sequence: TGTGCCATCAGTGGGGGGACTGAAGCTTTCTTT.

The rearrangement joins TRBV7-3 to TRBJ2-1, with D uncertain. The CDR3 sequence is 16 residues long. V dropped 2 bases and J dropped 0 bases, with 11 bases sitting between them. Germline V gene data show CDR1 as SGHTA and CDR2 as FQGTGA. This CDR3 is CASSLEPPSSYNEQFF. The CDR3, as DNA: TGTGCCAGCAGCTTAGAGCCACCAAGCTCCTACAATGAGCAGTTCTTC.

This sequence joins TRBV6-5 and TRBJ1-2; no clear D. In germline, CDR1 is MNHEY, CDR2 SVGAGI. V dropped 1 base and J dropped 7 bases, with 16 bases sitting between them. This CDR3 comprises 15 residues. CDR3 in amino acids: CASSYFPGGPRGYTF. The CDR3 DNA follows: TGTGCCAGCAGTTACTTTCCAGGCGGGCCGCGTGGCTACACCTTC.

The V call is TRBV30, the J call TRBJ2-7, with D hard to call. With 0 bases removed from V and 2 bases from J, the gap between germline ends came to 11 bases. Germline V gives CDR1 GTSNPN, CDR2 SVGIG (reference sequence). The CDR3 covers 14 residues. CDR3 sequence (DNA): TGTGCCTGGAGTGTAGCCGTTCTCGCCTACGAGCAGTACTTC. Translating it yields CAWSVAVLAYEQYF.

The V gene is TRBV29-1, the J gene TRBJ2-4; D is unclear. The CDR3 loop spans 13 amino acids. CDR1 and CDR2 from the germline V gene are SQVTM and ANQGSEA. Trimming took 2 bases from V and 0 from J, leaving 5 bases between them. The CDR3 spells CSVEHLAKNIQYF. The DNA for the CDR3 is TGCAGCGTTGAACATCTAGCCAAAAACATTCAGTACTTC. Full variable domain (missing parts from reference TRBV29-1 and TRBJ2-4): SAVISQKPSRDICQRGTSLTIQCQVDSQVTMMFWYRQQPGQSLTLIATANQGSEATYESGFVIDKFPISRPNLTFSTLTVSNMSPEDSSIYLCSVEHLAKNIQYFGAGTRLSVL.

The chain uses TRBV5-1 and TRBJ1-1; maybe TRBD1 (5 bases). The CDR3 spans 15 residues. CDR1 and CDR2 from the germline V gene are SGHRS and YFSETQ. V was shortened by 0 bases and J by 4 bases, with 13 bases between the two germline ends. CDR3 DNA: TGCGCCAGCAGCTTGGTGGGACTCAGGAGCACTGAAGCTTTCTTT. This encodes CASSLVGLRSTEAFF. Filled out from reference TRBV5-1 and TRBJ1-1, the complete variable domain reads KAGVTQTPRYLIKTRGQQVTLSCSPISGHRSVSWYQQTPGQGLQFLFEYFSETQRNKGNFPGRFSGRQFSNSRSEMNVSTLELGDSALYLCASSLVGLRSTEAFFGQGTRLTVV.

The chain recombines TRBV5-8 with TRBJ2-3, with a possible D match to TRBD1 (5 bases). V was trimmed by 0 bases and J by 10 bases, leaving 15 bases between them. This CDR3 spans 14 amino acids. Germline CDR1 is SGHTS and CDR2 is YDEGEE. The CDR3 DNA reads as TGTGCCAGCAGCTTGGTGGTTTGGGGCGCCCCGCAGTATTTT. Translation gives CASSLVVWGAPQYF.

The chain is built from TRBV7-9 and TRBJ2-7; 8 bases map to TRBD2. Germline CDR1 is SEHNR and CDR2 is FQNEAQ (reference sequence). There are 15 residues in the CDR3. The V gene end was trimmed by 0 bases and the J gene end by 4 bases; junction bases not matched to a gene: 5. The chain's CDR3 is CASSLAGTRAYEQYF. The DNA of the CDR3 is TGTGCCAGCAGCTTAGCCGGGACTAGGGCTTACGAGCAGTACTTC.

The chain is built from TRBV5-6 and TRBJ1-2, with D possibly matching TRBD1 (6 bases). The CDR3 length is 18 residues. Germline CDR1 reads SGHDT; CDR2 reads YYEEEE. Trimming took off 1 base at V and 0 bases at J, with 19 bases between the two ends. This CDR3 is CASSLPEGGLRANYGYTF. The CDR3 DNA follows: TGTGCCAGCAGCTTGCCCGAAGGGGGTCTAAGAGCTAACTATGGCTACACCTTC.

The chain is built from TRBV30 and TRBJ1-1; D perhaps matches TRBD1 (5 bases). The V gene lost 3 bases and the J gene lost 3 bases, with 17 bases spanning the gap. The CDR3 sequence is 15 residues long. CDR1 and CDR2 from the germline V gene are GTSNPN and SVGIG (reference sequence). DNA for the CDR3: TGTGCCTGGAGAAAACATACAACAGGAGACACTGAAGCTTTCTTT. Its protein is CAWRKHTTGDTEAFF.

V usage is TRBV6-5 and J usage is TRBJ2-2; the D is unclear. CDR3 length: 11 amino acids. V was trimmed by 6 bases and J by 5 bases, leaving 4 bases between them. Germline V gives CDR1 MNHEY, CDR2 SVGAGI. As DNA, the CDR3 is TGTGCCAGCAGAAGGACCGGGGAGCTGTTTTTT. Its protein is CASRRTGELFF.

The chain combines TRBV19 with TRBJ2-3; TRBD1 aligns across 9 bases. J gave up 4 bases and V 4 bases, and 6 bases lay outside the gene matches. The CDR3 has 15 residues. In germline, CDR1 is LNHDA, CDR2 SQIVND (reference sequence). The CDR3, as DNA: TGTGCCAGTAGTACGGACAGGGGCGCGGCAGATACGCAGTATTTT. Translation: CASSTDRGAADTQYF.

This chain joins TRBV18 and TRBJ1-1; 7 bases map to TRBD1. CDR3 length: 16 residues. The germline V gene has CDR1 KGHSH and CDR2 LQKENI. The ends lost 3 bases at V and 6 bases at J; junction bases unmatched: 13. The CDR3 sequence is CASSPSTGRSTAEAFF. CDR3 DNA sequence: TGTGCCAGCTCACCGTCGACAGGGAGGAGTACCGCTGAAGCTTTCTTT. The entire variable domain, with the rest obtained from reference TRBV18 and TRBJ1-1, is as follows: NAGVMQNPRHLVRRRGQEARLRCSPMKGHSHVYWYRQLPEEGLKFMVYLQKENIIDESGMPKERFSAEFPKEGPSILRIQQVVRGDSAAYFCASSPSTGRSTAEAFFGQGTRLTVV.

The V call is TRBV28, the J call TRBJ2-5; D uncertain. The V and J ends lost 7 bases and 3 bases respectively, with 12 bases between them. Germline V CDR1 and CDR2: MDHEN, SYDVKM. This CDR3 is 13 amino acids long. DNA of the CDR3: TGTGCCAGCACGACCAGTTCAGAAGAGACCCAGTACTTC. Residues: CASTTSSEETQYF.

The chain joins TRBV28 to TRBJ1-2; no definite D call. The CDR3 totals 11 residues. CDR1 is MDHEN and CDR2 is SYDVKM in the germline V gene. V dropped 4 bases and J dropped 4 bases, with 4 bases sitting between them. The CDR3 here is CASSSSYGYTF. The CDR3 nucleotides read TGTGCCAGCAGTTCGAGCTATGGCTACACCTTC.

The chain employs TRBV7-9 and TRBJ2-3; D uncertain. V was pared by 3 bases and J by 1 base, with 8 bases between. The CDR3 runs to 14 residues. Germline CDR1 and CDR2: SEHNR and FQNEAQ (reference sequence). The CDR3 DNA follows: TGTGCCAGCAGCTTTGGGGTTGGCACAGATACGCAGTATTTT. Translation gives CASSFGVGTDTQYF.

The gene calls are TRBV6-6 and TRBJ1-6; 8 bases fit TRBD1. The junction had 6 bases not matched to a gene; V was cut back by 2 bases and J by 9 bases. This CDR3 region has 15 residues. Germline V gene data show CDR1 as MNHNY and CDR2 as SVGAGI (reference sequence). CDR3 nucleotide sequence: TGTGCCAGCAGTTACGCGGACAGGGTGGGTTCACCCCTCCACTTT. This translates into CASSYADRVGSPLHF.

This chain joins TRBV10-1 and TRBJ1-1, with 9 bases aligning to TRBD1. There are 15 residues in the CDR3. V was clipped by 0 bases and J by 4 bases; unmatched bases: 3. CDR1 is WNHNN and CDR2 is SYGVQD in the germline V gene (reference sequence). The CDR3 nucleotides are TGCGCCAGCAGTGAGTCAGGGACAGGGACCACTGAAGCTTTCTTT. Amino acid sequence: CASSESGTGTTEAFF.

J is TRBJ1-1 and V is TRBV29-1; 9 bases are shared with TRBD1. Looked up from germline, CDR1 is SQVTM and CDR2 is ANQGSEA. CDR3 length: 14 amino acids. V was pared by 7 bases and J by 3 bases, with 9 bases of the junction left unmatched. This CDR3 reads CSGGGQGSDTEAFF. CDR3 DNA sequence: TGCAGCGGAGGGGGACAGGGTAGTGACACTGAAGCTTTCTTT. Filled out from reference TRBV29-1 and TRBJ1-1, the complete variable domain reads SAVISQKPSRDICQRGTSLTIQCQVDSQVTMMFWYRQQPGQSLTLIATANQGSEATYESGFVIDKFPISRPNLTFSTLTVSNMSPEDSSIYLCSGGGQGSDTEAFFGQGTRLTVV.